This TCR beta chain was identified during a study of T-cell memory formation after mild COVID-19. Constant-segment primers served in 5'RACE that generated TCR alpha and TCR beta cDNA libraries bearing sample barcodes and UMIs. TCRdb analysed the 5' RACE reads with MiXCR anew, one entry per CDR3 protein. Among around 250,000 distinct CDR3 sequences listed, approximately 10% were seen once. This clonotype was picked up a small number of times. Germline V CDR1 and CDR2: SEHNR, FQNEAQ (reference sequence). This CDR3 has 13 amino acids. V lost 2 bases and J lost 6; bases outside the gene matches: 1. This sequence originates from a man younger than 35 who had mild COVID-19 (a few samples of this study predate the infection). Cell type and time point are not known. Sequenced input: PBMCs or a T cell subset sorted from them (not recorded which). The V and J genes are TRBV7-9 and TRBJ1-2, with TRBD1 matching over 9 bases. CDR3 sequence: CASSLRQGDGYTF. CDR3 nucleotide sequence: TGTGCCAGCAGCTTACGACAGGGGGATGGCTACACCTTC.